This T cell receptor (beta chain) originates from a study of blood T cell repertoires in COVID-19. The CDR3 contains 13 residues. CDR1 is SGHTA, CDR2 FQGTGA, per germline. With 5 bases clipped from V and 6 bases from J, the junction kept 7 bases outside the gene matches. Assay used: immunoSEQ multiplex PCR; TCRdb lists only in-frame clones, some missing. The table includes around 310,000 clones, around nine tenths detected once. This sequence joins TRBV7-3 and TRBJ2-7; 7 bases fit TRBD1. Sequenced: PBMCs or T cells enriched from blood (not recorded which). The clonotype comes from a man between 25 and 39 years old who had recovered from COVID-19. CDR3 in DNA: TGTGCCAGCAGCCGAGACAGGGAGAGCGAGCAGTACTTC. Its translation is CASSRDRESEQYF.